This TCR beta chain was sequenced during a study of cytomegalovirus exposure and HLA in healthy donors (TCRdb year 2017). About the investigation overall: According to a later analysis, the 100 to 150 validation repertoires were produced on the same platform as the approximately 600 repertoires of the first cohort. The study was designed to test whether signatures of past pathogen exposure could be identified by cataloging public T cell receptors. High-throughput TCR immunosequencing, statistical association of individual TCRs with disease status, and machine learning were combined to predict cytomegalovirus infection status. Along with the roughly 610-subject first cohort, a separate validation cohort of some 130 different subjects was used. The paper's findings and limits, for the study overall: The study listed approximately 150 TCR beta chains as associated with cytomegalovirus. A later analysis had no HLA typing for the validation cohort, so co-occurrence there was scored across all 130 or so repertoires. In a later analysis, TCRs clustered in the first cohort were found to also tend to co-occur in the roughly 120 validation repertoires, with 90% to 95% of cluster scores above 0. In vitro tests confirmed that a few of the cytomegalovirus-associated TCR beta chains recognize cytomegalovirus antigens. Most TCR sequences were seen in very few donors, while some public TCRs were found in many individuals. The classifier was reported to diagnose cytomegalovirus status with high specificity and sensitivity in both the original and validation cohorts. The authors suggested that the approach could potentially be extended to other disease states and immunological phenotypes.

Inclusive of the bounding cysteine and phenylalanine, the CDR3 is 10 residues long. This entry keeps only the CDR3 DNA: 30 bases, framed from base 1. The germline V gene specifies SQVTM as CDR1 and ANQGSEA as CDR2. Trimming costs V 7 bases and J 3 bases, and their ends lie 6 bases apart. Library generation was performed with the immunoSEQ multiplex PCR assay. The authors' pipeline ran thus. To diagnose cytomegalovirus status from the catalog of TCR beta chain sequences, a statistical classification framework was built. Held by TCRdb, this immuneACCESS table contains in-frame sequences only and omits some clones. Under half of the omission traces to an unresolved V gene where checked; the cause of the rest is unknown. That table is the source of V, J and clone size, and D and trimming were worked out from the DNA. A total of 110,000 to 150,000 clones appear in this sample, about 95% of them only once. 1.8% of the sample is in the top ten clones.

The donors were included in the validation cohort of 100 to 150 subjects, a group kept apart from the roughly 700-subject first cohort. A word on this clone: No antigen is known for it. It has no much larger one-base neighbor in the sample; base qualities were not kept.

Rearrangement joined TRBV29-1 to TRBJ2-5; possibly the D gene is TRBD2, per 6 matching bases. The sequencing sample was made of PBMCs. This clonotype was sampled from a man in his late teens or twenties in good health and CMV-seropositive. The nucleotides read TGCAGCGGGGGGGAAGAGACCCAGTACTTC. It translates to CSGGEETQYF.